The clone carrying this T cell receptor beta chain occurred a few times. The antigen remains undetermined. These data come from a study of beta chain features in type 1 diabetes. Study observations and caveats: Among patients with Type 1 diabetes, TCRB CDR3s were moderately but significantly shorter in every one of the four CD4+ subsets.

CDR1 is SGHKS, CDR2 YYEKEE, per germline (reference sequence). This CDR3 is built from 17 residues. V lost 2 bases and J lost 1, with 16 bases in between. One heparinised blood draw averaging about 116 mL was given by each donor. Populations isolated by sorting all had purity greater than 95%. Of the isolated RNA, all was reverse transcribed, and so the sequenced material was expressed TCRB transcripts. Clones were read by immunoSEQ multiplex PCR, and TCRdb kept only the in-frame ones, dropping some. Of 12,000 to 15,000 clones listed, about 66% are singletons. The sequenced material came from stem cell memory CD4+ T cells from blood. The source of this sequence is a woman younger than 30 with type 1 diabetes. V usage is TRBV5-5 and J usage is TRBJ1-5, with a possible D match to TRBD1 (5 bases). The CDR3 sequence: CASSLGAGLMSNQPQHF. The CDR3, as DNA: TGTGCCAGCAGCTTAGGTGCAGGGCTTATGAGCAATCAGCCCCAGCATTTT. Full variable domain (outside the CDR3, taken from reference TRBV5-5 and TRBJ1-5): DAGVTQSPTHLIKTRGQQVTLRCSPISGHKSVSWYQQVLGQGPQFIFQYYEKEERGRGNFPDRFSARQFPNYSSELNVNALLLGDSALYLCASSLGAGLMSNQPQHFGDGTRLSIL.